These T cell receptor beta chains were read from a single sample in a study of blood T cell repertoires in COVID-19. Sequencing was performed with immunoSEQ multiplex PCR; in TCRdb, only in-frame clones are kept and a portion is missing. Of over 450,000 clones in the sample, about 89% are singletons; the top ten hold around 8%. Sequencing was done on a sample of peripheral blood. The receptor set was obtained from a woman between 50 and 59 years old with COVID-19, enrolled during active disease. Both conserved end residues are part of each CDR3. The D gene is left open where the match is weak. Clone size is shown for a subset of rows, as once, few, many or a class of expanded clone.

v_call,j_call,d_call,clone_size,cdr3_nt,cdr3_aa
TRBV19,TRBJ1-1,-,-,TGTGCCAGTACGGGGAGAGGCACTGAAGCTTTCTTT,CASTGRGTEAFF
TRBV4-1,TRBJ2-7,-,-,TGCGCCAGCAGCCCACAGGCTGCGGGGTTCTACGAGCAGTACTTC,CASSPQAAGFYEQYF
TRBV18,TRBJ2-2,-,-,TGTGCCAGCTCACCCCGACAGTCGAGCACCGGGGAGCTGTTTTTT,CASSPRQSSTGELFF
TRBV5-1,TRBJ2-7,-,few,TGCGCCAGCAGCTTGGGTCAGTTCTACGAGCAGTACTTC,CASSLGQFYEQYF
TRBV19,TRBJ2-2,TRBD1,-,TGTGCCAGTACCCTCACTGACCTCGCGGGGACAGGGGAATCCGGGGAGCTGTTTTTT,CASTLTDLAGTGESGELFF
TRBV6-1,TRBJ1-2,-,-,TGTGCCAGCAGTGAAGCCGGTACTAACTATGGCTACACCTTC,CASSEAGTNYGYTF
TRBV24-1,TRBJ2-2,TRBD1,-,TGTGCCACCAAGGCAGGGGGCAACACCGGGGAGCTGTTTTTT,CATKAGGNTGELFF
TRBV29-1,TRBJ2-3,-,once,TGCAGCGTTGAAGGAAGACTTAATACGCAGTATTTT,CSVEGRLNTQYF
TRBV9,TRBJ2-3,TRBD1,-,TGTGCCAGCAGCGATGGGGGACAGGGTATGGATACGCAGTATTTT,CASSDGGQGMDTQYF
TRBV20-1,TRBJ2-1,-,once,TGCAGTGCTAGTCGTGGGGGGGCTAAGGGGAATGAGCAGTTCTTC,CSASRGGAKGNEQFF
TRBV29-1,TRBJ1-3,-,-,TGCAGCGTCCGCGTGGCCGGAGGGGGAAACACCATATATTTT,CSVRVAGGGNTIYF
TRBV7-2,TRBJ1-2,TRBD1,-,TGTGCCAGCAGCTTAGACCACGCCTCCGGGACAGGGGGATTCGGCTACACCTTC,CASSLDHASGTGGFGYTF
TRBV15,TRBJ1-2,-,-,TGTGCCACCAGCAGAGACCGGGAGAAAACCTATGGCTACACCTTC,CATSRDREKTYGYTF
TRBV7-2,TRBJ1-6,-,-,TGTGCCAGCAGCTTAATTTCAGGGGAGGGATCACCCCTCCACTTT,CASSLISGEGSPLHF
TRBV7-2,TRBJ1-2,TRBD1,-,TGTGCCAGCAGCCATACCGGGACAGGGCGAGGCTACACCTTC,CASSHTGTGRGYTF
TRBV30,TRBJ1-5,-,-,TGTGCCTGGAGTTCGGGGCAGCCCCAGCATTTT,CAWSSGQPQHF
TRBV28,TRBJ1-1,TRBD1,-,TGTGCCAGCAATACAGGGGGGACTGAAGCTTTCTTT,CASNTGGTEAFF
TRBV7-3,TRBJ2-3,TRBD1,-,TGTGCCAGCAGCCCAGGACAGGGTAGCACAGATACGCAGTATTTT,CASSPGQGSTDTQYF
TRBV19,TRBJ1-5,-,-,TGTGCCAGTCGACCTGGACAGAGCAATCAGCCCCAGCATTTT,CASRPGQSNQPQHF
TRBV5-4,TRBJ1-2,TRBD1,-,TGTGCCAGCAGCTCAGGGGACGGGACAGGGTTTCGCTACACCTTC,CASSSGDGTGFRYTF
TRBV28,TRBJ1-2,TRBD1,-,TGTGCCAGCAGTTCCTATTCTGGAGAGGGGGCAGGGGGCTACACCTTC,CASSSYSGEGAGGYTF
TRBV2,TRBJ1-3,-,-,TGTGCCAGCAGGCTAAATTGGTCCGGAAACACCATATATTTT,CASRLNWSGNTIYF
TRBV2,TRBJ1-4,-,-,TGTGCCAGCAGTCCTGGAGGGAAGGAAAAACTGTTTTTT,CASSPGGKEKLFF
TRBV6-5,TRBJ2-2,-,-,TGTGCCAGCAGTTTGGCCAGGGCGATCGGGGAGCTGTTTTTT,CASSLARAIGELFF
TRBV3-1/TRBV3-2,TRBJ2-5,-,-,TGTGCCAGCAGACCGCCGGGATCCCAAGAGACCCAGTACTTC,CASRPPGSQETQYF
TRBV5-1,TRBJ1-5,TRBD1,-,TGCGCCAGCAGCTTTTTGGGACAGGGAAGGTGGAATCAGCCCCAGCATTTT,CASSFLGQGRWNQPQHF
TRBV5-8,TRBJ1-3,-,-,TGTGCCAGCAGCTTGGTAGAGTTACTGAGCTCTGGAAACACCATATATTTT,CASSLVELLSSGNTIYF
TRBV9,TRBJ2-3,-,-,TGTGCCAGCAGCTTCCGTTTAGCAGATACGCAGTATTTT,CASSFRLADTQYF
TRBV2,TRBJ2-2,-,-,TGTGCCAGCAGGGGCCAGGGCACCGGGGAGCTGTTTTTT,CASRGQGTGELFF
TRBV7-6,TRBJ2-1,TRBD2,-,TGTGCCAGCAGCTTAATAGGACTTAGCGGGTTCTACAATGAGCAGTTCTTC,CASSLIGLSGFYNEQFF
TRBV4-1,TRBJ1-3,TRBD1,-,TGCGCCAGCAGCCAAGATGCAAGGGGGCGCGGCGGAAACACCATATATTTT,CASSQDARGRGGNTIYF
TRBV11-2,TRBJ1-1,-,-,TGTGCCAGCAGCTTACGTGGAGAGAACACTGAAGCTTTCTTT,CASSLRGENTEAFF
TRBV19,TRBJ1-1,-,-,TGTGCCAGTAGTGAGGCCGGGGGCACTGAAGCTTTCTTT,CASSEAGGTEAFF
TRBV19,TRBJ1-5,-,-,TGTGCCAGTAGTATAGGAGGGGGTGTAGGTCAGCCCCAGCATTTT,CASSIGGGVGQPQHF
TRBV4-1,TRBJ2-1,TRBD1,-,TGCGCCAGCAGCCAGACAGGGGGAGTGAGGCAGTTCTTC,CASSQTGGVRQFF
TRBV6-4,TRBJ2-1,-,-,TGTGCCAGCAGTTTACAACCGGGGAATGAGCAGTTCTTC,CASSLQPGNEQFF
TRBV6-6,TRBJ1-2,-,-,TGTGCCAGCAGTTACTCGAGATCGGAGACTGGCTACACCTTC,CASSYSRSETGYTF
TRBV9,TRBJ2-1,-,-,TGTGCCAGCAGCGTAGTCGGGAGCTCCTACAATGAGCAGTTCTTC,CASSVVGSSYNEQFF
TRBV9,TRBJ2-3,-,-,TGTGCCAGCAGCCGTGGGGCGGGGGCCCTCACAGATACGCAGTATTTT,CASSRGAGALTDTQYF
TRBV28,TRBJ2-7,-,-,TGTGCCAGCAGTTTACAGTCCTACGAGCAGTACTTC,CASSLQSYEQYF
TRBV7-7,TRBJ2-1,TRBD2,-,TGTGCCAGCAGCCCGGCGGGGGGGCCCTACAATGAGCAGTTCTTC,CASSPAGGPYNEQFF
TRBV3-1/TRBV3-2,TRBJ2-3,-,-,TGTGCCAGCAGCCAAGATCTCCTAGATACGCAGTATTTT,CASSQDLLDTQYF
TRBV2,TRBJ2-3,TRBD2,-,TGTGCCAGCAGTGGCCCTGGGGGACTAGCGGACACAGATACGCAGTATTTT,CASSGPGGLADTDTQYF
TRBV10-3,TRBJ1-5,-,once,TGTGCCACTCGACAGGTGGACAATCAGCCCCAGCATTTT,CATRQVDNQPQHF
TRBV15,TRBJ2-3,-,-,TGTGCCACCAGCAGAGATCCCGGAGATACGCAGTATTTT,CATSRDPGDTQYF
TRBV5-1,TRBJ2-5,-,-,TGCGCCAGCAGCTTGGGGGGAGTAGGGCAAGAGACCCAGTACTTC,CASSLGGVGQETQYF
TRBV4-1,TRBJ1-3,-,-,TGCGCCAGCAGCCACAGGTTTGCAAACACCATATATTTT,CASSHRFANTIYF
TRBV28,TRBJ2-7,TRBD1,-,TGTGCCAGCAGTTTACCGGGACAGCCCACCTACGAGCAGTACTTC,CASSLPGQPTYEQYF
TRBV19,TRBJ1-2,-,-,TGTGCCAGTAGTTTCAGGGGAAATGGCTACACCTTC,CASSFRGNGYTF
TRBV7-3,TRBJ2-3,-,-,TGTGCCAGCAGCTCGGGCGGGGCAGATACGCAGTATTTT,CASSSGGADTQYF
TRBV11-2,TRBJ1-1,-,-,TGTGCCAGCAGCTTAGCTTCACAGGGAAGCGCTGAAGCTTTCTTT,CASSLASQGSAEAFF
TRBV19,TRBJ1-2,-,few,TGTGCCAGTAGTATAGGGGGGCTGGACTATGGCTACACCTTC,CASSIGGLDYGYTF
TRBV2,TRBJ1-1,TRBD1,-,TGTGCCAGCAGTCTTACAGGGGGAAGGACTGAAGCTTTCTTT,CASSLTGGRTEAFF
TRBV5-1,TRBJ2-3,TRBD2,-,TGCGCCAGCAGCCCGGAAGGAGGGAGGGCAGATACGCAGTATTTT,CASSPEGGRADTQYF